Listed here are 25 T cell receptor beta chains from one sample, sequenced in a study of T cells after yellow fever vaccination (dated by TCRdb to the late 2010s). Interpreted using the paper, the treatment or condition label stands for: live attenuated yellow fever vaccine strain. Library generation was performed with 5' RACE. Sequencing used an Illumina HiSeq 2500. TCRdb applied fastp at Q25 and MiXCR to the public reads, then kept only in-frame beta chains. Merged by CDR3 protein, the rows form single entries marked with the most common genes and DNA. This sample comprises about 550,000 distinct CDR3 sequences, about 19% of them detected only once. The ten largest account for 13% to 15% of the sample. The specimen was PBMCs, collected 15 days after the yellow fever booster vaccination. The receptors were sampled from a man younger than 40 who received the YFV17D yellow fever vaccine.

This clonotype was counted only a few times. The chain recombines TRBV29-1 with TRBJ1-1; the D is unclear. CDR1 and CDR2 (germline): SQVTM, ANQGSEA. The ends were cut back, 7 bases at V and 4 bases at J, with 16 bases in the middle. The CDR3 length is 13 residues. The CDR3 sequence: CSAERRRGTEAFF. CDR3 nucleotides: TGCAGCGCCGAACGGCGGAGAGGCACTGAAGCTTTCTTT.

The chain uses TRBV7-9 and TRBJ2-3, with a weak D call TRBD2 (6 bases). Trimming cost V 5 bases and J 2 bases, with 20 bases left between them. The CDR3 consists of 17 residues. Per germline, CDR1 SEHNR and CDR2 FQNEAQ (reference sequence). CDR3 sequence reads: CASSPYSGRGVTDTQYF. In DNA form, the CDR3 reads TGTGCCAGCAGCCCTTACTCAGGGCGCGGGGTCACAGATACGCAGTATTTT.

The chain is built from TRBV9 and TRBJ2-7; the D is unclear. Deletions cut 3 bases from V and 6 bases from J, with 10 bases between. The germline gives CDR1 SGDLS, CDR2 YYNGEE. The CDR3 consists of 12 residues. The DNA for the CDR3 is TGTGCCAGCAGCGGCGGCTACGGCGAGCAGTACTTC. Protein sequence: CASSGGYGEQYF. The variable domain in full, with the rest retrieved from reference TRBV9 and TRBJ2-7, is DSGVTQTPKHLITATGQRVTLRCSPRSGDLSVYWYQQSLDQGLQFLIQYYNGEERAKGNILERFSAQQFPDLHSELNLSSLELGDSALYFCASSGGYGEQYFGPGTRLTVT.

In its sample, this clonotype was seen a few times. The chain has TRBV7-2 and TRBJ2-1; 12 bases line up with TRBD2. CDR3 length: 13 amino acids. Trimming took 6 bases from V and 14 from J; bases not matched to a gene: 8. In germline, CDR1 is SGHTA, CDR2 FQGNSA. This chain's CDR3 is CASRLGLAGKEFF. In DNA form, the CDR3 reads TGTGCCAGCAGACTGGGACTAGCGGGTAAAGAGTTCTTC.

This clonotype was seen a handful of times. This chain links TRBV7-8 with TRBJ2-1, with D uncertain. Looked up from germline, CDR1 is SGHVS and CDR2 is FQNEAQ. The V gene lost 2 bases and the J gene lost 6 bases, with 8 bases spanning the gap. The CDR3 runs 13 residues. In DNA form, the CDR3 reads TGTGCCAGCAGCTTAAACCCCCTCAATGAGCAGTTCTTC. Its translation: CASSLNPLNEQFF.

The V and J genes are TRBV20-1 and TRBJ2-1; possibly TRBD1 or TRBD2 for D (6 bases each). The V and J ends lost 0 bases and 6 bases respectively, with 18 bases between them. The CDR3 is 16 amino acids. Per the germline V gene, CDR1 is DFQATT and CDR2 is SNEGSKA (reference sequence). The CDR3 DNA reads TGCAGTGCTAGAGAGGGGGGCGCTAGGCTAATCAATGAGCAGTTCTTC. This codes for CSAREGGARLINEQFF.

This clonotype was counted ten times or more. The rearrangement joins TRBV7-2 to TRBJ2-3, with D perhaps being TRBD1 or TRBD2 (5 bases each). Trimming took 1 base from V and 2 from J, leaving 7 bases between them. Germline CDR1 reads SGHTA; CDR2 reads FQGNSA. The CDR3 covers 14 residues. For the CDR3, the DNA is TGTGCCAGCAGCTTAGGGGACGCCACAGATACGCAGTATTTT. It codes for CASSLGDATDTQYF.

The chain joins TRBV20-1 to TRBJ2-7; D possibly corresponds to TRBD1 (6 bases). The CDR3 covers 13 residues. CDR1 is DFQATT and CDR2 is SNEGSKA in the germline V gene (reference sequence). The V and J ends lost 6 bases and 2 bases respectively, with 14 bases between them. CDR3 residues: CSASTGIPYEQYF. CDR3 nucleotides: TGCAGTGCCTCTACAGGGATTCCCTACGAGCAGTACTTC.

Note on this clonotype: Its ends do not fully match the called genes, so a read error is possible. The rearrangement links TRBV7-3 to TRBJ1-6; D remains ambiguous. This CDR3 is 13 amino acids long. The V gene's germline CDR1 is SGHTA and CDR2 FQGTGA. CDR3: CASSLESDSPLLF. The CDR3 nucleotides are TGTGCCAGCAGCTTGGAAAGTGATTCACCCCTCCTCTTT. Based on the CDR3 plus reference TRBV7-3 and TRBJ1-6, the full variable domain is GAGVSQTPSNKVTEKGKYVELRCDPISGHTALYWYRQSLGQGPEFLIYFQGTGAADDSGLPNDRFFAVRPEGSVSTLKIQRTERGDSAVYLCASSLESDSPLLFGNGTRLTVT.

Only a few counts were recorded for this clonotype. V and J are TRBV6-2 or TRBV6-3 and TRBJ2-7; D ambiguous. CDR1 is MNHEY, CDR2 SVGEGT, per germline. The length of the CDR3 is 13 residues. Trimming removed 3 bases at V and 7 bases at J, with 13 bases between. The CDR3 sequence: CASSYGRLREQYF. CDR3 nucleotide sequence: TGTGCCAGCAGTTATGGTAGGCTACGTGAGCAGTACTTC.

This clonotype was counted a few times. The chain is built from TRBV2 and TRBJ2-3; tentatively, D is TRBD1 or TRBD2 (6 bases each). Trimming took 7 bases from V and 4 from J, leaving 9 bases between them. CDR1 SNHLY and CDR2 FYNNEI come from the germline V gene. The CDR3 has 12 residues. The CDR3 spells CASKGEADTQYF. The DNA of the CDR3 is TGTGCCAGCAAGGGGGAGGCAGATACGCAGTATTTT.

The V call is TRBV27, the J call TRBJ1-2; 7 nucleotides line up with TRBD1. This CDR3 comprises 12 residues. Germline V CDR1 and CDR2: MNHEY, SMNVEV (reference sequence). V gave up 6 bases and J gave up 8 bases; unmatched junction bases: 6. CDR3 in amino acids: CASRAGGWGYTF. For the CDR3, the DNA is TGTGCCAGCAGGGCAGGGGGTTGGGGCTACACCTTC.

This clonotype was seen only a few times. The chain employs TRBV20-1 and TRBJ2-3; 7 positions agree with TRBD2. The CDR3 is 14 amino acids. The V gene's germline CDR1 is DFQATT and CDR2 SNEGSKA (reference sequence). J lost 6 bases, V lost 3 bases, and 9 bases had no gene match. The CDR3 DNA sequence: TGCAGTGCTAGGACTAGCTCGCAACTTGATACGCAGTATTTT. Protein sequence: CSARTSSQLDTQYF.

The chain employs TRBV19 and TRBJ2-1, with 8 bases fitting TRBD1. V dropped 6 bases and J dropped 2; count of bases not matched to a gene: 6. This CDR3 has 15 residues. Germline assignment: CDR1 LNHDA and CDR2 SQIVND (reference sequence). The CDR3 sequence is CASSKGTGTYNEQFF. CDR3 DNA sequence: TGTGCCAGTAGCAAAGGGACAGGCACCTACAATGAGCAGTTCTTC. The variable domain in full, completed from reference TRBV19 and TRBJ2-1, reads DGGITQSPKYLFRKEGQNVTLSCEQNLNHDAMYWYRQDPGQGLRLIYYSQIVNDFQKGDIAEGYSVSREKKESFPLTVTSAQKNPTAFYLCASSKGTGTYNEQFFGPGTRLTVL.

The chain is built from TRBV4-3 and TRBJ1-2, with D perhaps matching TRBD1 (6 bases). This CDR3 has 15 amino acids. Germline loops: CDR1 LGHNA, CDR2 YSLEER. Trimming removed 0 bases from V and 7 bases from J, with 15 bases in between. As DNA, the CDR3 is TGCGCCAGCAGCCAAGATTTGGACAGCACCACTGGCTACACCTTC. Its protein is CASSQDLDSTTGYTF.

The chain is built from TRBV6-1 and TRBJ1-2; 7 nucleotides align to TRBD1. CDR1 is MNHNS and CDR2 is SASEGT in the germline V gene. V lost 5 bases and J lost 2; bases outside the gene matches: 8. The CDR3 totals 15 residues. CDR3 sequence: CASSRTRGTNYGYTF. For the CDR3, the DNA is TGTGCCAGCAGTCGGACCAGGGGGACAAACTATGGCTACACCTTC.

The table lists this clonotype with a few counts. V gene TRBV7-9 combines with J gene TRBJ2-1, with 9 bases identical to TRBD2. The CDR3 totals 15 residues. J gave up 7 bases and V 7 bases, and 11 bases lay outside the gene matches. Germline CDR1 SEHNR, CDR2 FQNEAQ (reference sequence). The CDR3 spells CASTARREGLNEQFF. The CDR3, as DNA: TGTGCCAGCACCGCCCGGCGGGAGGGCCTAAATGAGCAGTTCTTC.

This clonotype was recorded once. The V gene is TRBV24-1, the J gene TRBJ2-3, with a possible D match to TRBD1 (5 bases). Germline lookup yields CDR1 KGHDR and CDR2 SFDVKD. The CDR3 covers 14 residues. Trimming stripped 9 bases from V and 1 base from J, with 13 bases between. For the CDR3, the DNA is TGTGCCACCTTCAACGGCAGGGGCACAGATACGCAGTATTTT. Translated, it gives CATFNGRGTDTQYF.

The chain joins TRBV3-1 to TRBJ1-4; D is unresolved. The CDR3 loop spans 12 amino acids. V was trimmed by 6 bases and J by 3 bases, leaving 5 bases between them. The V gene's germline CDR1 is LGHDT and CDR2 YNNKEL (reference sequence). The CDR3 sequence is CASRSSNEKLFF. The CDR3 DNA follows: TGTGCCAGCAGGAGTTCTAATGAAAAACTGTTTTTT.

There are a few counts of this clonotype. The chain joins TRBV20-1 to TRBJ2-5; the D call may be TRBD1 or TRBD2 (6 bases each). V lost 4 bases and J 1 base, leaving 16 bases between the germline ends. The CDR3 length is 15 residues. Germline CDR1 DFQATT, CDR2 SNEGSKA (reference sequence). The CDR3 here is CSAKGGRDRQETQYF. The DNA of the CDR3 is TGCAGTGCTAAAGGGGGGCGGGACCGCCAAGAGACCCAGTACTTC.

This clonotype came up a few times. The CDR3 DNA reads TGTGCCAGCAGTGGCCGTAGCGGGAGCAAGGGGGGGGAGCTGTTTTTT. This translates into CASSGRSGSKGGELFF. The chain links TRBV2 to TRBJ2-2, with 9 bases that match TRBD2. Germline CDR1 is SNHLY and CDR2 is FYNNEI. This CDR3 region has 16 residues. The ends lost 4 bases at V and 8 bases at J; junction bases unmatched: 11.

The chain is built from TRBV4-1 and TRBJ2-3, with 12 bases fitting TRBD2. The CDR3 is 15 residues long. Germline assignment: CDR1 MGHRA and CDR2 YSYEKL. With V trimmed by 6 bases and J by 4 bases, 5 bases remained unmatched. In DNA form, the CDR3 reads TGCGCCAGCAGTCCAGGACTAGCGGGACCAGATACGCAGTATTTT. Protein: CASSPGLAGPDTQYF.

V gene TRBV12-3 or TRBV12-4 combines with J gene TRBJ2-2; weak D call: TRBD2 (6 bases). Trimming removed 3 bases from V and 4 bases from J, with 12 bases in between. The CDR3 totals 15 residues. CDR3 sequence (DNA): TGTGCCAGCAGTTTTCTCGGGGGAGTCACCGGGGAGCTGTTTTTT. Translating it yields CASSFLGGVTGELFF.

The chain combines TRBV7-8 with TRBJ1-1, with D hard to call. V was trimmed by 1 base and J by 4 bases, leaving 13 bases between them. There are 15 residues in the CDR3. Germline V CDR1 and CDR2: SGHVS, FQNEAQ. DNA for the CDR3: TGTGCCAGCAGCTTAGATCTGGCGATGATCACTGAAGCTTTCTTT. Its translation is CASSLDLAMITEAFF.

The chain's CDR3 is CASSEWSQEGTDTQYF. Written as DNA, the CDR3 is TGTGCCAGCAGTGAATGGTCGCAGGAGGGCACAGATACGCAGTATTTT. This chain connects TRBV25-1 to TRBJ2-3; D may be TRBD2 (5 bases). The germline V gene encodes CDR1 MGHDK and CDR2 SYGVNS. The CDR3 covers 16 residues. With 1 base removed from V and 1 base from J, the gap between germline ends came to 12 bases.